The T cell receptor beta chain under discussion was sequenced for a study of blood T cells in healthy people across ages. This CDR3 is built from 14 residues. Germline values: CDR1 PRHDT, CDR2 FYEKMQ (reference sequence). Findings of the study overall: Strongly correlated with naive T cell percentage was TCR beta diversity.

Notes on this clonotype: Its antigen is currently unknown.

It was with a sample-barcoded 5' primer and a J-beta primer mix that a second PCR of roughly 7 to 12 cycles was run. TCRdb fed the 5' RACE reads into MiXCR, producing one record per CDR3 protein. The sample has roughly 2 million distinct CDR3 sequences, roughly 52% seen once. What was sequenced was blood. The rearrangement joins TRBV13 to TRBJ2-5; a weak D match, TRBD1 (6 bases). The J call is doubtful: the DNA matches TRBJ2-7 better. This TCR was recovered from a woman aged 35 to 49 in good health. The CDR3 protein is CASSPGQGPIEQYF. CDR3 nucleotides: TGTGCCAGCAGCCCCGGGCAGGGGCCGATCGAGCAGTACTTC.